The clone carrying this T cell receptor (beta chain) came up once. The germline CDR1 and CDR2 sequences are LGHNT and FRNRAP. The CDR3 length is 15 residues. The V segment lost 0 bases and the J segment 1 base; nucleotides outside the gene matches: 3. Profiled with immunoSEQ multiplex PCR; TCRdb holds only in-frame clones, not every one. The table has approximately 100,000 clones, around 87% seen once. This sample is part of a study of blood T cell repertoires in COVID-19. The source of this sequence is a man aged 50 to 60 with acute or convalescent COVID-19. The sample was peripheral blood. The chain is built from TRBV12-5 and TRBJ2-7; 7 nucleotides align to TRBD1. The CDR3 DNA sequence: TGTGCTAGTGGTTTGGTACGGGACAGTTCCTACGAGCAGTACTTC. Amino acids: CASGLVRDSSYEQYF.